The 7 T cell receptor beta chains below come from one sample, sequenced in a study of vaccination effects on CD4 cells after COVID-19. Culture proceeded for 10 days, and CD4+ T cells were then isolated. This person's SARS-CoV-2 infection, confirmed by PCR, occurred between March and December 2020. Two doses of BNT162b2 or mRNA-1273 vaccine were administered to participants. Clones were read by immunoSEQ multiplex PCR, and TCRdb kept only the in-frame ones, dropping some. The data contain some 46,000 clones, around 80% of them singletons. No cognate antigen is known for these TCRs. The sequenced sample was CD4+ T cells from PBMCs cultured without peptide, obtained after COVID-19 vaccination. Source of these receptors: a human donor who had a prior SARS-CoV-2 infection.

The J gene is TRBJ2-3, the V gene TRBV18, with TRBD2 identical over 9 bases. Germline assignment: CDR1 KGHSH and CDR2 LQKENI. This CDR3 is built from 18 residues. Trimming cost V 2 bases and J 4 bases; bases outside gene matches: 13. The CDR3 protein is CASSPIYRRGGVADTQYF. The DNA for the CDR3 is TGTGCCAGCTCACCAATTTATCGGCGGGGGGGCGTGGCAGATACGCAGTATTTT.

This sequence joins TRBV5-1 and TRBJ2-1, with unresolved D. V was pared by 0 bases and J by 7 bases, with 14 bases between. Germline lookup yields CDR1 SGHRS and CDR2 YFSETQ. The CDR3 has 15 amino acids. The CDR3 loop reads CASSLDGPEWNEQFF. CDR3 DNA: TGCGCCAGCAGCTTGGACGGACCAGAGTGGAATGAGCAGTTCTTC.

This chain connects TRBV10-3 to TRBJ2-1, with 8 bases lining up with TRBD2. Germline CDR1 reads ENHRY; CDR2 reads SYGVKD. The CDR3 totals 14 residues. Losses at the gene ends were 2 bases for V and 10 bases for J; bases not matched to a gene: 7. CDR3 nucleotides: TGTGCCATCAGTGAGGGACTAGCAGATTCGGAGCAGTTCTTC. Translation gives CAISEGLADSEQFF.

The J gene is TRBJ1-5, the V gene TRBV11-1; D not certain. The CDR3 has 13 residues. Trimming stripped 1 base from V and 5 bases from J, with 6 bases between. Looked up from germline, CDR1 is SGHAT and CDR2 is FQDESV (reference sequence). The CDR3 DNA reads as TGTGCCAGCAGCTTAGGTATTTATCAGCCCCAGCATTTT. Protein sequence: CASSLGIYQPQHF. The whole variable domain, filled in from reference TRBV11-1 and TRBJ1-5, reads EAEVAQSPRYKITEKSQAVAFWCDPISGHATLYWYRQILGQGPELLVQFQDESVVDDSQLPKDRFSAERLKGVDSTLKIQPAELGDSAMYLCASSLGIYQPQHFGDGTRLSIL.

The chain recombines TRBV3-1 (or the pseudogene TRBV3-2) with TRBJ1-1, with D possibly being TRBD1 (6 bases). In germline, CDR1 is LGHDT, CDR2 YNNKEL (reference sequence). The CDR3 has 17 residues. V was clipped by 4 bases and J by 4 bases, with 22 bases between them. CDR3 DNA: TGTGCCAGCAGCCCAGGTCTTTTACAGGGAGTTCTCACTGAAGCTTTCTTT. Its translation: CASSPGLLQGVLTEAFF.

The rearrangement links TRBV5-1 to TRBJ2-6; TRBD1 matches 8 bases. Germline V lookup: CDR1 SGHRS, CDR2 YFSETQ. Germline trimming cut 4 bases from V and 0 bases from J; bases unmatched to any gene: 6. This CDR3 has 17 residues. As DNA, the CDR3 is TGCGCCAGCAGCCCATGGACAGGGTCCTCTGGGGCCAACGTCCTGACTTTC. This codes for CASSPWTGSSGANVLTF.

CDR3 protein: CASSTRHGSGNTIYF. The DNA for the CDR3 is TGTGCCAGCAGCACACGACACGGCTCTGGAAACACCATATATTTT. This chain connects TRBV5-5 to TRBJ1-3, with D unresolved. Germline V gene sequence: CDR1 SGHKS, CDR2 YYEKEE (reference sequence). V was pared by 4 bases and J by 0 bases, with 11 bases between. The CDR3 contains 15 residues.